These 8 T cell receptor beta chains came from one sample sequenced in a study of CD8 T cells in ankylosing spondylitis. General study results and limits: Among TCR beta sequences, a motif of eight highly homologous variants appeared characteristic of ankylosing spondylitis blood.

No antigen has been identified for these receptors. TCRdb called the 5' RACE reads again in MiXCR, with one record for every CDR3 protein. Of about 500,000 distinct CDR3 sequences listed, less than 6% are singletons. The source material was blood, either unsorted or a sorted T cell fraction (not recorded which). The origin of the receptors is a male donor with ankylosing spondylitis.

This clonotype was picked up many times. The rearrangement joins TRBV25-1 to TRBJ2-1; 8 bases are shared with TRBD2. Germline values: CDR1 MGHDK, CDR2 SYGVNS. The CDR3 has 16 amino acids. Trimming cost V 4 bases and J 0 bases; bases outside gene matches: 5. CDR3 in DNA: TGTGCCAGCAGTGCTACTAGCGGAAGCTCCTACAATGAGCAGTTCTTC. Its translation is CASSATSGSSYNEQFF.

The chain recombines TRBV4-3 with TRBJ2-5; no reliable D call. The V end was cut by 0 bases, the J end by 7 bases, with 12 bases between. Germline CDR1 is LGHNA and CDR2 is YSLEER. The CDR3 extends over 14 amino acids. CDR3 sequence: CASSQDLDSWTQYF. The CDR3 bases are TGCGCCAGCAGCCAAGATCTAGATAGTTGGACCCAGTACTTC.

In this sample, this clonotype turned up many times. The chain uses TRBV7-9 and TRBJ2-7; tentatively, D is TRBD2 (5 bases). With 0 bases removed from V and 7 bases from J, the gap between germline ends came to 22 bases. Germline CDR1 and CDR2: SEHNR and FQNEAQ (reference sequence). The CDR3 covers 17 residues. CDR3 sequence: CASSLAEYGQEEREQYF. The CDR3 DNA reads TGTGCCAGCAGCTTAGCGGAATATGGGCAGGAGGAAAGAGAGCAGTACTTC.

This clonotype has ten or more counts. The V call is TRBV11-3, the J call TRBJ2-1; D could derive from TRBD1 or TRBD2 (5 bases each). The germline CDR1 and CDR2 sequences are SGHNT and YENEEA. V dropped 5 bases and J dropped 0 bases, with 8 bases sitting between them. CDR3 length equals 14 residues. The CDR3 DNA reads as TGTGCCAGCAGCCGGGACGTCTCCTACAATGAGCAGTTCTTC. It translates to CASSRDVSYNEQFF.

This clonotype has ten or more counts. This sequence joins TRBV6-1 and TRBJ1-1, with D perhaps TRBD1 (5 bases). CDR3 length: 13 residues. Germline lookup yields CDR1 MNHNS and CDR2 SASEGT. Trimming stripped 3 bases from V and 8 bases from J, with 13 bases between. CDR3 in amino acids: CASSDGAELEAFF. CDR3 DNA: TGTGCCAGCAGTGACGGGGCAGAATTAGAAGCTTTCTTT.

This clonotype appeared once. The V gene is TRBV4-1, the J gene TRBJ2-3; no definite D call. There are 13 residues in the CDR3. V gave up 3 bases and J gave up 3 bases, with 7 bases separating them. Germline-derived CDR1 and CDR2 are MGHRA and YSYEKL. The chain's CDR3 is CASSQVPTDTQYF. CDR3 DNA: TGCGCCAGCAGCCAGGTACCAACAGATACGCAGTATTTT.

The V call is TRBV28, the J call TRBJ2-7, with 11 bases fitting TRBD2. The CDR3 runs to 12 residues. Germline V gives CDR1 MDHEN, CDR2 SYDVKM. Trimming cost V 8 bases and J 6 bases; bases outside gene matches: 3. The DNA for the CDR3 is TGTGCCAGCCGAACTAGCGGGAGCGAGCAGTACTTC. This translates into CASRTSGSEQYF.

V and J are TRBV9 and TRBJ2-2; D unresolved. Trimming took off 2 bases at V and 2 bases at J, with 7 bases between the two ends. The CDR3 runs 14 residues. Germline V gene data show CDR1 as SGDLS and CDR2 as YYNGEE. CDR3 nucleotide sequence: TGTGCCAGCAGCGTGGAAGTTAACACCGGGGAGCTGTTTTTT. It specifies CASSVEVNTGELFF.